This record looks at one T cell receptor (beta chain) sequence and its context. Its antigen is not known. The sample originates from a study of type 1 regulatory T cells. MiXCR was run by TCRdb on the reads, yielding one entry per CDR3 protein. Of 60,000 to 80,000 distinct CDR3 sequences listed, about 62% were seen once; the top ten hold 7.6%. The origin of this receptor is a human donor in good health. Sample: cultured T cells, either the whole culture or a sorted T cell fraction (not recorded which). Specified subset: Tr1-enriched cell product generated in vitro against host alloantigens.

CDR3 sequence: CASSLKGGVNTEAFF. The CDR3 DNA reads TGTGCCAGCAGTTTGAAGGGAGGAGTGAACACTGAAGCTTTCTTT. The chain has TRBV27 and TRBJ1-1; D remains unclear. Trimming pared 3 bases from V and 0 bases from J, leaving 11 bases between. Germline CDR1 reads MNHEY; CDR2 reads SMNVEV (reference sequence). The CDR3 length is 15 residues.